The rows below give T cell receptor beta chains drawn from one sample of a study of T cell responses to AZD1222 COVID-19 vaccine. The protocol was immunoSEQ multiplex PCR, while the TCRdb copy is restricted to in-frame clones and leaves out a portion. The sample shows about 150,000 clones, roughly 91% of them seen only once. Sequenced material: peripheral blood, taken on day 0 of AZD1222 vaccination. These receptors all stem from an adult in good health. Each CDR3 is given with its conserved first and last residue. A D gene is named only where the DNA matches it firmly. Only some rows state a clone size, as once, few, many or a class for expanded clones.

>TRBJ2-7|TRBV11-2|-|TRBD1
CASSPRDRELGQYF
TGTGCCAGCAGCCCGCGGGACAGGGAGCTTGGGCAGTACTTC
>TRBJ1-6|TRBV27|-|TRBD1
CASRPGQGPHSPLHF
TGTGCCAGCAGGCCGGGACAGGGACCACATTCACCCCTCCACTTT
>TRBJ1-1|TRBV6-1|-|-
CASSEDNLRVNTEAFF
TGTGCCAGCAGTGAAGATAATCTTCGGGTGAACACTGAAGCTTTCTTT
>TRBJ1-1|TRBV27|-|-
CASSYAGDLRTEAFF
TGTGCCAGCAGCTATGCAGGGGACTTGAGGACTGAAGCTTTCTTT
>TRBJ2-6|TRBV19|few|-
CASIPGRNSGANVLTF
TGTGCCAGTATTCCGGGACGGAACTCTGGGGCCAACGTCCTGACTTTC
>TRBJ1-2|TRBV28|-|-
CATDLQGRAYGYTF
TGTGCCACTGATTTACAAGGCAGAGCGTATGGCTACACCTTC
>TRBJ1-6|TRBV19|-|-
CASSYRMMGGGTYNSPLHF
TGTGCCAGTAGTTATCGAATGATGGGGGGCGGCACCTATAATTCACCCCTCCACTTT
>TRBJ2-5|TRBV11-2|-|-
CASSFNSMYQETQYF
TGTGCCAGCAGCTTCAACTCGATGTACCAAGAGACCCAGTACTTC
>TRBJ1-6|TRBV19|-|-
CASSRSGKDSPLHF
TGTGCCAGTAGTCGGTCAGGAAAGGATTCACCCCTCCACTTT
>TRBJ2-7|TRBV3-1/TRBV3-2|-|TRBD1
CASSQLTGGAQYF
TGTGCCAGCAGCCAGTTGACAGGGGGCGCGCAGTACTTC
>TRBJ2-1|TRBV6-5|-|TRBD2
CASSSGTTWFF
TGTGCCAGCAGCTCCGGGACTACTTGGTTCTTC
>TRBJ1-1|TRBV11-3|-|-
CASSAGRGSRLNTEAFF
TGTGCCAGCAGCGCCGGACGGGGATCCCGATTGAACACTGAAGCTTTCTTT
>TRBJ1-6|TRBV28|-|-
CASSSLGEGISSSPLHF
TGTGCCAGCAGTTCCCTGGGGGAGGGTATATCGAGTTCACCCCTCCACTTT
>TRBJ1-2|TRBV2|-|-
CASSQGGYGYTF
TGTGCCAGCAGTCAAGGGGGGTATGGCTACACCTTC
>TRBJ1-2|TRBV30|-|-
CAWSAGTNYGYTF
TGTGCCTGGAGTGCGGGCACCAACTATGGCTACACCTTC
>TRBJ1-1|TRBV2|-|-
CASSEFNTEAFF
TGTGCCAGCAGTGAATTTAACACTGAAGCTTTCTTT
>TRBJ1-6|TRBV4-1|-|-
CASSQAPGQQVSSYNSPLHF
TGCGCCAGCAGCCAAGCGCCAGGACAGCAAGTAAGCTCCTATAATTCACCCCTCCACTTT
>TRBJ2-7|TRBV6-2/TRBV6-3|once|-
CASSYRGSSYEQYF
TGTGCCAGCAGTTACAGGGGCAGCTCCTACGAGCAGTACTTC
>TRBJ2-7|TRBV6-5|-|-
CASSRTVEQYF
TGTGCCAGCAGCCGGACAGTTGAGCAGTACTTC
>TRBJ2-1|TRBV9|-|TRBD2
CASSRRPGGGVGEQFF
TGTGCCAGCAGCCGCCGCCCGGGCGGGGGGGTAGGTGAGCAGTTCTTC
>TRBJ2-2|TRBV7-2|-|-
CASSPWLTGELFF
TGTGCCAGCAGCCCTTGGCTCACCGGGGAGCTGTTTTTT
>TRBJ1-5|TRBV19|-|-
CASSIRVGNQPQHF
TGTGCCAGTAGTATAAGGGTGGGCAATCAGCCCCAGCATTTT
>TRBJ2-5|TRBV3-1/TRBV3-2|few|-
CASSQDVTQETQYF
TGTGCCAGCAGCCAAGACGTCACCCAAGAGACCCAGTACTTC
>TRBJ2-5|TRBV5-5|-|-
CASSYRERQETQYF
TGTGCCAGCAGCTACCGGGAGCGACAAGAGACCCAGTACTTC
>TRBJ2-5|TRBV3-1/TRBV3-2|-|-
CASSPSLETQYF
TGTGCCAGCAGCCCGTCTTTAGAGACCCAGTACTTC
>TRBJ1-1|TRBV18|-|-
CASSPPGQWGRNTEAFF
TGTGCCAGCTCACCACCCGGACAGTGGGGTAGGAACACTGAAGCTTTCTTT
>TRBJ1-1|TRBV3-1/TRBV3-2|-|-
CASSQETWGMNTEAFF
TGTGCCAGCAGCCAAGAGACGTGGGGTATGAACACTGAAGCTTTCTTT
>TRBJ2-1|TRBV7-2|-|TRBD2
CASSLSPGGRINEQFF
TGTGCCAGCAGCTTATCCCCTGGCGGGAGGATAAATGAGCAGTTCTTC
>TRBJ1-6|TRBV10-3|-|-
CAISETLIRGRSYNSPLHF
TGTGCCATCAGTGAAACCCTCATCCGGGGGCGCTCCTATAATTCACCCCTCCACTTT
>TRBJ1-3|TRBV27|once|-
CASRPLDSGNTIYF
TGTGCCAGCCGCCCACTCGACTCTGGAAACACCATATATTTT
>TRBJ1-5|TRBV30|-|-
CAWGDGGLSNQPQHF
TGTGCCTGGGGGGACGGAGGCCTTAGCAATCAGCCCCAGCATTTT
>TRBJ1-1|TRBV6-2/TRBV6-3|-|-
CASSNRDGGDGAEAFF
TGTGCCAGCAGTAACCGGGACGGAGGGGACGGGGCTGAAGCTTTCTTT
>TRBJ1-5|TRBV25-1|-|-
CASSELVERQQDNQPQHF
TGTGCCAGCAGTGAATTGGTCGAGAGACAGCAGGATAATCAGCCCCAGCATTTT
>TRBJ2-5|TRBV5-4|-|-
CASSVSRGTQETQYF
TGTGCCAGCAGCGTATCCAGGGGAACCCAAGAGACCCAGTACTTC
>TRBJ2-7|TRBV6-5|-|-
CASRHGLGNEQYF
TGTGCCAGCAGACACGGTTTGGGGAACGAGCAGTACTTC
>TRBJ1-1|TRBV6-5|-|-
CASSLDSLGSTEAFF
TGTGCCAGCAGTCTAGACAGCTTGGGGAGCACTGAAGCTTTCTTT
>TRBJ2-7|TRBV4-1|once|-
CASSQVPGDPSYEQYF
TGCGCCAGCAGCCAAGTTCCCGGGGACCCCTCCTACGAGCAGTACTTC
>TRBJ2-3|TRBV20-1|-|-
CSASRPTDTQYF
TGCAGTGCTAGTCGGCCAACAGATACGCAGTATTTT
>TRBJ1-2|TRBV9|-|-
CASSMRETEQYGYTF
TGTGCCAGCAGCATGCGAGAGACAGAACAATATGGCTACACCTTC
>TRBJ2-2|TRBV19|-|-
CASSNGGLPGELFF
TGTGCCAGTAGTAACGGAGGGTTACCCGGGGAGCTGTTTTTT
>TRBJ2-7|TRBV11-2|-|TRBD1
CASSPIQGALLRFEQYF
TGTGCCAGCAGCCCCATACAGGGGGCCCTTCTCCGGTTCGAGCAGTACTTC
>TRBJ2-1|TRBV5-8|few|TRBD1
CASSLRQGAHNEQFF
TGTGCCAGCAGCTTGCGGCAGGGGGCCCACAATGAGCAGTTCTTC
>TRBJ2-1|TRBV3-1/TRBV3-2|-|-
CASSSYNEQFF
TGTGCCAGCAGCTCCTACAATGAGCAGTTCTTC
>TRBJ1-3|TRBV5-1|-|-
CASSLVGQISGNTIYF
TGCGCCAGCAGCTTGGTTGGACAGATCTCTGGAAACACCATATATTTT
>TRBJ1-4|TRBV2|-|-
CASSDGQLNEKLFF
TGTGCCAGCAGTGATGGGCAGTTGAATGAAAAACTGTTTTTT
>TRBJ2-2|TRBV6-2/TRBV6-3|-|-
CASSPSRVNTGELFF
TGTGCCAGCAGCCCGAGCAGGGTGAACACCGGGGAGCTGTTTTTT
>TRBJ2-1|TRBV11-3|-|TRBD2
CASSPSGGAVNEQFF
TGTGCCAGCAGCCCTAGCGGGGGGGCGGTAAATGAGCAGTTCTTC
>TRBJ1-6|TRBV7-9|-|-
CASSDTGLNSPLHF
TGTGCCAGCAGCGATACAGGACTCAATTCACCCCTCCACTTT
>TRBJ1-5|TRBV6-5|-|-
CASSYSGRTNQPQHF
TGTGCCAGCAGTTATTCAGGCAGGACCAATCAGCCCCAGCATTTT
>TRBJ2-2|TRBV18|-|-
CASSREMNTGELFF
TGTGCCAGCTCACGAGAGATGAACACCGGGGAGCTGTTTTTT
>TRBJ2-5|TRBV7-9|-|TRBD2
CASSGRISGGVGETQYF
TGTGCCAGCAGCGGAAGAATTAGCGGGGGGGTCGGAGAGACCCAGTACTTC
>TRBJ1-5|TRBV19|-|-
CASRGQGGNQPQHF
TGTGCCAGTAGGGGACAAGGAGGGAATCAGCCCCAGCATTTT